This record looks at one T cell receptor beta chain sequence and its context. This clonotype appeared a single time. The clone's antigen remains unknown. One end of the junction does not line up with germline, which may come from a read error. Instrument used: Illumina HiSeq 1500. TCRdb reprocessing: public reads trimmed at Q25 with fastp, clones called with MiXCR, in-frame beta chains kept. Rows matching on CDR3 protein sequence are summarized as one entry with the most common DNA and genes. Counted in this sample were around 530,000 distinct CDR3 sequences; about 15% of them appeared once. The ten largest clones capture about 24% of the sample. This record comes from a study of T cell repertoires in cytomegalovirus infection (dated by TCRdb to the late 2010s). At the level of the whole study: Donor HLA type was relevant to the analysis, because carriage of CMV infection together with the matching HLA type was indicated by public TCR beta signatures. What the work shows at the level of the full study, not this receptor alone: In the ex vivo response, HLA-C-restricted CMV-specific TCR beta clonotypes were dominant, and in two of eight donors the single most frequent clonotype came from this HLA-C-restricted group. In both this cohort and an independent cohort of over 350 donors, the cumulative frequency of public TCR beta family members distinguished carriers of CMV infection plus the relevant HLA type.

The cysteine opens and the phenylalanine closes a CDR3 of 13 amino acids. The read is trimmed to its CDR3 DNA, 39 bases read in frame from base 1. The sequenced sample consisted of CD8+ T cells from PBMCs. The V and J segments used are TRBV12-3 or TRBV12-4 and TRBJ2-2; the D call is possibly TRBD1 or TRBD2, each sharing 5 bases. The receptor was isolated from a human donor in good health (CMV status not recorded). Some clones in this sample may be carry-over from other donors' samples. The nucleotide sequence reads TGTGCCAGCAGTTTCATAGCTCCCGGGGCGCTGTTTTTT. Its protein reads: CASSFIAPGALFF.